These 3 T cell receptor beta chains were sequenced from one sample in a study of T cells expressing NK-cell markers. With the 5' RACE reads reprocessed, TCRdb shows one record per CDR3 protein and no DNA. Here the sample table reports about 260,000 distinct CDR3 sequences. The sample consisted of blood T cells: a sorted CD56 or NKG2C T cell subset, CD4+ or CD8+ T cells, or bulk PBMC T cells (not recorded which). The source is a man between 18 and 35 years old in good health.

The chain has TRBV7-9 and TRBJ1-1. The CDR3 sequence is 14 residues long. Germline CDR1 is SEHNR and CDR2 is FQNEAQ (reference sequence). The CDR3 region is CASSFRDRNTEAFF.

V is TRBV12-3 or TRBV12-4 and J is TRBJ1-1; TCRdb selects TRBD1, and the lack of DNA leaves this call unchecked. The CDR3 spans 12 residues. CDR3 in amino acids: CASSHQGGAAFF.

The V call is TRBV29-1, the J call TRBJ2-7; the TRBD2 assignment by TCRdb is unverifiable without DNA. Germline CDR1 SQVTM, CDR2 ANQGSEA. The CDR3 totals 13 residues. Here the CDR3 reads CSVAGRAPYEQYF.